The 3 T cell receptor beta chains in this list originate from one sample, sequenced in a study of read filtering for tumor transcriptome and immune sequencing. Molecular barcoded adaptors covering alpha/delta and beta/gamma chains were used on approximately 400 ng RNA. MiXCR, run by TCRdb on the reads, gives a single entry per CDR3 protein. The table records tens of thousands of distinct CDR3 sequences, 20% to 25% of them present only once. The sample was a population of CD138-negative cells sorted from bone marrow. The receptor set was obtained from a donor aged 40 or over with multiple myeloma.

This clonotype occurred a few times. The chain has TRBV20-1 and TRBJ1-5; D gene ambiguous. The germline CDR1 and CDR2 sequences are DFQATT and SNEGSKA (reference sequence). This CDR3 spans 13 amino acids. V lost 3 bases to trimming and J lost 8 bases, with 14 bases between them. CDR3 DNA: TGCAGTGCTAGTCGGGGATTTGAGGAGCCCCAGCATTTT. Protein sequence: CSASRGFEEPQHF.

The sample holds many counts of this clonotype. This CDR3 reads CATDRGGSTDTQYF. The CDR3 coding sequence is TGTGCCACGGACAGGGGGGGAAGCACAGATACGCAGTATTTT. The chain combines TRBV28 with TRBJ2-3, with 10 bases that match TRBD1. The CDR3 runs to 14 residues. Germline V lookup: CDR1 MDHEN, CDR2 SYDVKM. Germline trimming cut 10 bases from V and 0 bases from J; bases unmatched to any gene: 4.

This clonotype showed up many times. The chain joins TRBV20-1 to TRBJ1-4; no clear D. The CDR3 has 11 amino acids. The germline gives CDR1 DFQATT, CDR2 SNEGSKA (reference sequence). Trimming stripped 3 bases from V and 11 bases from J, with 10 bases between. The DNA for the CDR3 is TGCAGTGCTAGTAGGCAGGAGAAACTGTTTTTT. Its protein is CSASRQEKLFF.